Shown below are 19 T cell receptor beta chains from a single sample sequenced in a study of post-analysis software for immune sequencing data. No cognate antigen is known for these TCRs. Overall study results and limits: Included in a set of five TRBV segments more frequent in patients than controls were TRBV5-6, TRBV5-1 and TRBV20-1.

Unique molecular identifiers featured in each of the TCR beta cDNA libraries. From the PCR reads, TCRdb called clonotypes with MiXCR, one entry per CDR3 protein. Among about 810,000 distinct CDR3 sequences listed, approximately 50% were seen once. Input material: blood. These TCRs come from a girl under 18 with multiple sclerosis.

This chain uses TRBV6-2 or TRBV6-3 with TRBJ1-1; D is uncertain. The germline V and J ends were trimmed by 3 bases and 4 bases, with 12 bases remaining between them. The CDR3 is 14 residues long. Germline V gene data show CDR1 as MNHEY and CDR2 as SVGEGT. The CDR3 loop is CASSYRLGGTEAFF. The CDR3 DNA is TGTGCCAGCAGTTATCGCCTAGGCGGCACTGAAGCTTTCTTT.

The table lists this clonotype with a few counts. Here the CDR3 DNA reads TGTGCCAGCAGCCCCGGTCCTTCGGGCTACGAGCAGTACTTC. It encodes CASSPGPSGYEQYF. The chain carries TRBV7-6 and TRBJ2-7, with no clear D. This CDR3 is 14 amino acids long. From germline, CDR1 is SGHVS and CDR2 FNYEAQ. Trimming shortened V by 5 bases and J by 3 bases, and 14 bases separated the two germline ends.

This clonotype was recorded a few times. The chain joins TRBV29-1 to TRBJ2-3; D gene uncertain. Germline CDR1 is SQVTM and CDR2 is ANQGSEA. V was pared by 0 bases and J by 5 bases, with 12 bases between. The length of the CDR3 is 14 residues. The CDR3 is CSVEEADAGDTQYF. DNA for the CDR3: TGCAGCGTTGAAGAGGCCGACGCCGGAGATACGCAGTATTTT.

The chain joins TRBV5-6 to TRBJ2-7; TRBD1 aligns across 7 bases. The CDR3 has 16 residues. The J segment lost 1 base and the V segment lost 4 bases, leaving 11 bases of the junction unmatched. Germline values: CDR1 SGHDT, CDR2 YYEEEE. This chain's CDR3 is CASSQLRDSLSYEQYF. CDR3 nucleotide sequence: TGTGCCAGCAGCCAGCTCCGGGACAGCCTGTCCTACGAGCAGTACTTC.

The table lists this clonotype with a few counts. The chain carries TRBV25-1 and TRBJ2-3; D is uncertain. The CDR3 is 11 amino acids. Trimming left V 5 bases short and J 7 bases short, with 7 bases between. In germline, CDR1 is MGHDK, CDR2 SYGVNS. CDR3 sequence: CASSPDYTQYF. DNA for the CDR3: TGTGCCAGCAGTCCCGATTATACGCAGTATTTT.

The chain carries TRBV5-1 and TRBJ2-1; weak D call: TRBD2 (6 bases). The germline V and J ends were trimmed by 7 bases and 2 bases, with 13 bases remaining between them. There are 14 residues in the CDR3. Per germline, CDR1 SGHRS and CDR2 YFSETQ. CDR3 sequence (DNA): TGCGCCAGCGGGGGGAACAACGCCTACAATGAGCAGTTCTTC. This gives the protein CASGGNNAYNEQFF.

V usage is TRBV11-2 and J usage is TRBJ2-1; 7 bases match TRBD1. This CDR3 is 16 amino acids long. From germline, CDR1 is SGHAT and CDR2 FQNNGV. The V segment lost 6 bases and the J segment 4 bases; nucleotides outside the gene matches: 12. The CDR3 bases are TGTGCCAGCAGTTCGCCCTACAGGGGTAGATACAATGAGCAGTTCTTC. Translation gives CASSSPYRGRYNEQFF.

This clonotype was observed a single time. This chain connects TRBV7-2 to TRBJ2-5; tentatively, D is TRBD2 (5 bases). The CDR3 spans 12 residues. Germline CDR1 SGHTA, CDR2 FQGNSA. Trimming stripped 5 bases from V and 11 bases from J, with 15 bases between. The CDR3 protein is CASSPQAESQYF. As DNA, the CDR3 is TGTGCCAGCAGCCCCCAAGCGGAAAGTCAGTACTTC.

This clonotype was counted between two and nine times. This chain joins TRBV20-1 and TRBJ2-3; 12 nucleotides agree with TRBD2. The CDR3 has 15 residues. The germline V gene encodes CDR1 DFQATT and CDR2 SNEGSKA (reference sequence). V was clipped by 6 bases and J by 3 bases; unmatched bases: 7. The DNA for the CDR3 is TGCAGTGCCCAGGGGACTAGCGGGTCTACAGATACGCAGTATTTT. This gives the protein CSAQGTSGSTDTQYF.

The V gene is TRBV4-1, the J gene TRBJ1-2, with D hard to call. The CDR3 loop spans 13 amino acids. V lost 1 base and J lost 3, with 6 bases in between. In germline, CDR1 is MGHRA, CDR2 YSYEKL. The CDR3 region has the DNA TGCGCCAGCAGCCAAGGGGTCGACTATGGCTACACCTTC. Encoded protein: CASSQGVDYGYTF.

The chain joins TRBV7-3 to TRBJ2-2, with D possibly being TRBD1 (6 bases). CDR1 and CDR2 from the germline V gene are SGHTA and FQGTGA. Trimming cost V 5 bases and J 0 bases, with 10 bases left between them. This CDR3 comprises 15 residues. The CDR3 nucleotides read TGTGCCAGCAGCACAGGGTTGGCGAACACCGGGGAGCTGTTTTTT. Amino acids: CASSTGLANTGELFF.

The table lists this clonotype with a few counts. V usage is TRBV20-1 and J usage is TRBJ1-5, with unresolved D. The CDR3 runs 14 residues. Per the germline V gene, CDR1 is DFQATT and CDR2 is SNEGSKA (reference sequence). Between the trimmed V and J ends, which lost 1 base and 4 bases, there was a span of 11 bases. The CDR3 nucleotides read TGCAGTGCTAGAGGACCCAAAGGGAATCAGCCCCAGCATTTT. Translation gives CSARGPKGNQPQHF.

This chain joins TRBV9 and TRBJ2-3; D is perhaps TRBD2 (5 bases). The CDR3 contains 17 residues. Trimming took off 0 bases at V and 0 bases at J, with 14 bases between the two ends. Germline CDR1 is SGDLS and CDR2 is YYNGEE. CDR3 loop: CASSVGRPHPSTDTQYF. The CDR3 DNA reads TGTGCCAGCAGCGTAGGGAGGCCTCATCCTAGCACAGATACGCAGTATTTT.

A note on this clonotype: A read error may be the cause here, since a much bigger clone is one base away. This chain joins TRBV6-4 and TRBJ2-2, with TRBD2 as a possible D gene (5 bases). The CDR3 is made up of 13 amino acids. Germline assignment: CDR1 MRHNA and CDR2 SNTAGT. The CDR3 nucleotides read TGTGCCAGCAGTGCTAGCAACACCGGGGAGCTGTTGTTT. It encodes CASSASNTGELLF.

This clonotype appeared a single time. The chain combines TRBV12-3 or TRBV12-4 with TRBJ2-5, with 9 bases lining up with TRBD2. The CDR3 sequence is 17 residues long. V was clipped by 5 bases and J by 5 bases; unmatched bases: 15. In DNA form, the CDR3 reads TGTGCCAGCAGTCCGGGGACTAGCTCTAATCGGGGGGAGACCCAGTACTTC. Its protein product is CASSPGTSSNRGETQYF.

This clonotype was seen at least ten times. The chain uses TRBV5-1 and TRBJ2-5; D is unclear. The V and J ends lost 0 bases and 5 bases respectively, with 11 bases between them. The CDR3 is 14 amino acids. CDR1 and CDR2 from the germline V gene are SGHRS and YFSETQ. Here the CDR3 DNA reads TGCGCCAGCAGCTTGGGGGTTAGCCAGGAGACCCAGTACTTC. This encodes CASSLGVSQETQYF.

This rearrangement joins TRBV12-3 or TRBV12-4 to TRBJ1-1, with 9 bases matching TRBD1. V trimming: 5 bases; J trimming: 2 bases; junction bases outside the gene matches: 3. CDR3 length: 14 residues. Here the CDR3 reads CASSRGQGNTEAFF. The CDR3 DNA is TGTGCCAGCAGTAGGGGACAGGGAAACACTGAAGCTTTCTTT.

The gene calls are TRBV5-5 and TRBJ1-2; a possible D gene is TRBD1 (5 bases). The ends were cut back, 3 bases at V and 3 bases at J, with 12 bases in the middle. This CDR3 is 14 amino acids long. CDR1 is SGHKS and CDR2 is YYEKEE in the germline V gene (reference sequence). CDR3 DNA: TGTGCCAGCAGCTCCTGGGGCGAGGACTATGGCTACACCTTC. Its protein is CASSSWGEDYGYTF.

The V and J genes are TRBV5-1 and TRBJ2-1; 8 nucleotides line up with TRBD2. From germline, CDR1 is SGHRS and CDR2 YFSETQ. Trimming cost V 3 bases and J 7 bases; bases outside gene matches: 15. The CDR3 runs to 17 residues. The CDR3 reads CASSWPVAGGKHNEQFF. CDR3 DNA sequence: TGCGCCAGCAGCTGGCCGGTGGCGGGGGGTAAACATAATGAGCAGTTCTTC.